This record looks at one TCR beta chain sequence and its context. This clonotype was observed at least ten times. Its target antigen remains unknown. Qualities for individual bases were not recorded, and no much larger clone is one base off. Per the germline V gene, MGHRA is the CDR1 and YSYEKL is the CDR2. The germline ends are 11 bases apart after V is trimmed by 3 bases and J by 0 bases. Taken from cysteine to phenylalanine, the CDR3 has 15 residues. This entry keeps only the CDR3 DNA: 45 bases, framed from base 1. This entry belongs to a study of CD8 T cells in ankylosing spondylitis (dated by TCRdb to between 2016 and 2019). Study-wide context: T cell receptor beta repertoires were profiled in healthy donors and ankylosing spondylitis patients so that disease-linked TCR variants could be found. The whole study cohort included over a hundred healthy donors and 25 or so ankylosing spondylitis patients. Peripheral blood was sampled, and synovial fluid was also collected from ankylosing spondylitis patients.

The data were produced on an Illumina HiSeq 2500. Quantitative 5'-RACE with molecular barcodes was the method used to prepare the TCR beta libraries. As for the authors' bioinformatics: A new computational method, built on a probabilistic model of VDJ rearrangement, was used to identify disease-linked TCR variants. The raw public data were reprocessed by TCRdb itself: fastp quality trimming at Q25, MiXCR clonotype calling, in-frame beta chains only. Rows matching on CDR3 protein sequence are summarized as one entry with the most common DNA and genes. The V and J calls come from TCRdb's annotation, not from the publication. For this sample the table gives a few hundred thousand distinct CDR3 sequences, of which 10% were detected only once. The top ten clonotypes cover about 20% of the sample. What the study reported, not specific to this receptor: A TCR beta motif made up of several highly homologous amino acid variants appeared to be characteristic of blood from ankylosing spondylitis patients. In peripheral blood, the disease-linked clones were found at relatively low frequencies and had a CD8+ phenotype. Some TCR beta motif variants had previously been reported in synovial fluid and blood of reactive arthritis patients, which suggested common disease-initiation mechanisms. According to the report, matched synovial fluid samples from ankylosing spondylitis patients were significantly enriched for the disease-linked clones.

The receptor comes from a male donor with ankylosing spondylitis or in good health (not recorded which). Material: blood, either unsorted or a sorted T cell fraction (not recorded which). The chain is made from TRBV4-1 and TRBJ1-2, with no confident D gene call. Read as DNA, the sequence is TGCGCCAGCAGCCACGACGACGGCTCTAACTATGGCTACACCTTC. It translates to CASSHDDGSNYGYTF.